One sample yielded the 27 T cell receptor beta chains listed below, sequenced in a study of blood T cell repertoires in COVID-19. Repertoires were generated with immunoSEQ multiplex PCR, while TCRdb's copy carries only in-frame clones and drops some. Of more than 65,000 clones listed, about 83% are singletons. The sequenced material came from peripheral blood. Source of these receptors: a man in his sixties with acute or convalescent COVID-19.

This chain connects TRBV6-1 to TRBJ1-2, with 7 bases lining up with TRBD1. Germline V gives CDR1 MNHNS, CDR2 SASEGT. This CDR3 is built from 15 residues. The V gene end was trimmed by 1 base and the J gene end by 2 bases; junction bases not matched to a gene: 4. The CDR3, as DNA: TGTGCCAGCAGTGAAGGATCGGGACAGAACTATGGCTACACCTTC. It translates to CASSEGSGQNYGYTF.

The chain has TRBV3-1 (or the pseudogene TRBV3-2) and TRBJ1-2, with 8 bases lining up with TRBD1. The germline CDR1 and CDR2 sequences are LGHDT and YNNKEL (reference sequence). CDR3 length equals 13 residues. V lost 3 bases, J lost 8 bases, and 5 bases stayed unmatched. CDR3 residues: CASSHGQGNGYTF. CDR3 nucleotide sequence: TGTGCCAGCAGCCACGGACAGGGTAACGGCTACACCTTC.

V and J are TRBV20-1 and TRBJ1-1, with 9 bases lining up with TRBD1. Trimming removed 3 bases from V and 5 bases from J; junction bases left unmatched: 4. CDR1 and CDR2 (germline): DFQATT, SNEGSKA (reference sequence). This CDR3 comprises 13 residues. The CDR3 here is CSASRTGVTEAFF. In DNA, the CDR3 is TGCAGTGCTAGTAGGACAGGGGTGACTGAAGCTTTCTTT.

The CDR3 sequence is CASSTARLAGEETQYF. The CDR3 coding sequence is TGTGCCAGCAGCACCGCCCGACTAGCGGGGGAAGAGACCCAGTACTTC. This chain connects TRBV13 to TRBJ2-5, with TRBD2 matching 12 bases. The CDR3 contains 16 residues. Per germline, CDR1 PRHDT and CDR2 FYEKMQ (reference sequence). The V and J ends lost 5 bases and 3 bases, in that order; junction bases with no gene match: 7.

The chain links TRBV7-2 to TRBJ2-3, with D maybe TRBD2 (6 bases). The CDR3 is made up of 13 amino acids. Germline loops: CDR1 SGHTA, CDR2 FQGNSA. Trimming cost V 3 bases and J 6 bases, with 10 bases left between them. The CDR3 nucleotides are TGTGCCAGCAGCTTGGAGGGCAGCGATACGCAGTATTTT. Protein: CASSLEGSDTQYF.

V usage is TRBV18 and J usage is TRBJ1-6; 7 bases are shared with TRBD1. V dropped 6 bases and J dropped 6; count of bases not matched to a gene: 8. CDR1 and CDR2 from the germline V gene are KGHSH and LQKENI. This CDR3 spans 15 amino acids. CDR3 nucleotides: TGTGCCAGCTCCCCATTGACAGGGAGTAATTCACCCCTCCACTTT. Translating gives CASSPLTGSNSPLHF.

The chain joins TRBV7-9 to TRBJ2-2; the D gene is possibly TRBD1 (6 bases). V lost 4 bases and J lost 6, with 12 bases in between. This CDR3 is 14 amino acids long. Germline V gene data show CDR1 as SEHNR and CDR2 as FQNEAQ (reference sequence). Here the CDR3 reads CASSSRGPPGELFF. The CDR3 region has the DNA TGTGCCAGCAGCTCCAGGGGACCCCCCGGGGAGCTGTTTTTT.

The chain carries TRBV4-3 and TRBJ1-6; D gene ambiguous. Trimming pared 0 bases from V and 5 bases from J, leaving 8 bases between. This CDR3 comprises 15 residues. Germline CDR1 reads LGHNA; CDR2 reads YSLEER. CDR3 DNA sequence: TGCGCCAGCAGCCAAGAATCCAGTAATAATTCACCCCTCCACTTT. This translates into CASSQESSNNSPLHF.

A few counts support this clone. This chain uses TRBV4-3 with TRBJ1-6, with D possibly being TRBD1 (6 bases). The CDR3 sequence is 16 residues long. V was trimmed by 3 bases and J by 9 bases, leaving 18 bases between them. Germline assignment: CDR1 LGHNA and CDR2 YSLEER. CDR3 sequence (DNA): TGCGCCAGCAGCCAGGAGGTGGACAGAGGATCTTCACCCCTCCACTTT. Translated, it gives CASSQEVDRGSSPLHF.

This clone appeared a single time. The chain is built from TRBV18 and TRBJ1-5; D is possibly TRBD1 (6 bases). CDR3 length: 18 residues. The ends were cut back, 3 bases at V and 3 bases at J, with 21 bases in the middle. CDR1 and CDR2 from the germline V gene are KGHSH and LQKENI. This CDR3 reads CASSPSSVGGASNQPQHF. For the CDR3, the DNA is TGTGCCAGCTCACCGTCGTCTGTGGGGGGGGCCTCCAATCAGCCCCAGCATTTT.

The V gene is TRBV5-6, the J gene TRBJ2-3, with 11 positions matching TRBD2. The CDR3 has 17 residues. The junction had 5 bases not matched to a gene; V was cut back by 1 base and J by 1 base. Germline V lookup: CDR1 SGHDT, CDR2 YYEEEE. The CDR3 reads CASSLFGSGGGTDTQYF. CDR3 sequence (DNA): TGTGCCAGCAGCTTGTTTGGTAGCGGGGGGGGCACAGATACGCAGTATTTT.

This chain uses TRBV5-5 with TRBJ1-6; D is perhaps TRBD1 (5 bases). The CDR3 covers 14 residues. The V end was cut by 3 bases, the J end by 8 bases, with 12 bases between. The V gene's germline CDR1 is SGHKS and CDR2 YYEKEE (reference sequence). CDR3 DNA sequence: TGTGCCAGCAGCTATGCCAGGGTTTATTCACCCCTCCACTTT. Protein: CASSYARVYSPLHF.

This clone turned up a few times. J is TRBJ1-4 and V is TRBV6-2 or TRBV6-3; D uncertain. The CDR3 length is 12 residues. V dropped 4 bases and J dropped 8 bases, with 8 bases sitting between them. CDR1 is MNHEY, CDR2 SVGEGT, per germline. The CDR3 spells CASSSSSEKLFF. CDR3 nucleotides: TGTGCCAGCAGTTCCTCGAGCGAAAAACTGTTTTTT.

The rearrangement joins TRBV30 to TRBJ2-7, with 7 bases identical to TRBD1. V gave up 7 bases and J gave up 3 bases; unmatched junction bases: 9. Germline V lookup: CDR1 GTSNPN, CDR2 SVGIG (reference sequence). CDR3 length equals 13 residues. The CDR3 DNA is TGTGCCTCAGACGAGGGACAGAACTACGAGCAGTACTTC. It specifies CASDEGQNYEQYF.

The chain combines TRBV7-9 with TRBJ1-3; tentatively, D is TRBD1 (6 bases). Trimming took 4 bases from V and 3 from J, leaving 13 bases between them. Germline CDR1 SEHNR, CDR2 FQNEAQ (reference sequence). The CDR3 has 15 residues. CDR3 residues: CASSSRQADGNTIYF. The CDR3 DNA follows: TGTGCCAGCAGCTCAAGACAGGCGGATGGAAACACCATATATTTT.

This chain uses TRBV5-1 with TRBJ2-1, with a possible D match to TRBD1 (5 bases). CDR3 length: 15 residues. V shed 7 bases and J shed 1 base, with 15 bases lying between them. Germline CDR1 SGHRS, CDR2 YFSETQ. In nucleotides, the CDR3 is TGCGCCAGCGGGGCGGACCTCGCATCCTACAATGAGCAGTTCTTC. It translates to CASGADLASYNEQFF. Looking up the rest from reference TRBV5-1 and TRBJ2-1 gives the full variable domain: KAGVTQTPRYLIKTRGQQVTLSCSPISGHRSVSWYQQTPGQGLQFLFEYFSETQRNKGNFPGRFSGRQFSNSRSEMNVSTLELGDSALYLCASGADLASYNEQFFGPGTRLTVL.

The chain has TRBV9 and TRBJ2-2, with 9 nucleotides matching TRBD2. The CDR3 runs to 17 residues. Germline CDR1 is SGDLS and CDR2 is YYNGEE. With V trimmed by 0 bases and J by 3 bases, 6 bases remained unmatched. The CDR3 DNA follows: TGTGCCAGCAGCGTAGAAGGTACTAGCGGGTACACCGGGGAGCTGTTTTTT. It codes for CASSVEGTSGYTGELFF.

The chain links TRBV29-1 to TRBJ2-7; D may be TRBD1 (6 bases). V was trimmed by 6 bases and J by 6 bases, leaving 15 bases between them. The CDR3 is 12 amino acids. CDR1 SQVTM and CDR2 ANQGSEA come from the germline V gene. The CDR3 protein is CSVILQGPEQYF. The CDR3 DNA reads TGCAGCGTGATATTACAGGGCCCCGAGCAGTACTTC.

The rearrangement uses TRBV12-3 or TRBV12-4 and TRBJ1-5, with 7 bases aligning to TRBD1. The V gene end was trimmed by 7 bases and the J gene end by 4 bases; junction bases not matched to a gene: 4. CDR3 length: 13 amino acids. The CDR3 protein is CASTRRGNQPQHF. The CDR3 DNA follows: TGTGCCAGCACCCGCAGGGGGAATCAGCCCCAGCATTTT.

This clone was counted a single time. This rearrangement joins TRBV11-2 to TRBJ1-3; weak D call: TRBD1 (5 bases). The CDR3 loop spans 14 amino acids. With 4 bases removed from V and 2 bases from J, the gap between germline ends came to 9 bases. The V gene's germline CDR1 is SGHAT and CDR2 FQNNGV. The CDR3 DNA reads TGTGCCAGCAGCTCGCAGGGTACTGGAAACACCATATATTTT. This encodes CASSSQGTGNTIYF.

The count of this clone is one. The J gene is TRBJ2-7, the V gene TRBV5-4; 10 nucleotides align to TRBD1. The CDR3 runs 15 residues. CDR1 and CDR2 (germline): SGHNT, YYREEE (reference sequence). V was pared by 1 base and J by 0 bases, with 1 base of the junction left unmatched. For the CDR3, the DNA is TGTGCCAGCAGCTTGTGGGACAGGGGCTCCTACGAGCAGTACTTC. Translating gives CASSLWDRGSYEQYF.

The gene calls are TRBV18 and TRBJ2-2; 10 bases align to TRBD1. Trimming took 3 bases from V and 8 from J; bases not matched to a gene: 12. CDR3 length: 17 amino acids. From germline, CDR1 is KGHSH and CDR2 LQKENI. The CDR3 DNA sequence: TGTGCCAGCTCACCTAAAAGACAGGGGGCCGTCACGGGGGAGCTGTTTTTT. Translation: CASSPKRQGAVTGELFF.

This clone was found once. The chain joins TRBV11-2 to TRBJ2-1; the D is unclear. The CDR3 spans 18 residues. Looked up from germline, CDR1 is SGHAT and CDR2 is FQNNGV. The germline V and J ends were trimmed by 3 bases and 0 bases, with 18 bases remaining between them. In nucleotides, the CDR3 is TGTGCCAGCAGCTTTCGGTACTCCCCAATGAGCTCCTACAATGAGCAGTTCTTC. It codes for CASSFRYSPMSSYNEQFF.

The CDR3 DNA sequence: TGTGCCAGCAGCCAGATACAGGGCAGCTATGGCTACACCTTC. The encoded protein is CASSQIQGSYGYTF. The chain is built from TRBV9 and TRBJ1-2; D is perhaps TRBD1 (6 bases). Trimming removed 4 bases from V and 4 bases from J, with 14 bases in between. The CDR3 length is 14 residues. Germline CDR1 reads SGDLS; CDR2 reads YYNGEE.

The CDR3 sequence is CAISNTQGAEDTQYF. The CDR3 DNA reads as TGTGCCATCAGTAATACACAGGGTGCCGAAGATACGCAGTATTTT. This sequence joins TRBV10-3 and TRBJ2-3; D is perhaps TRBD1 (6 bases). Germline V CDR1 and CDR2: ENHRY, SYGVKD. This CDR3 has 15 residues. The V end was cut by 5 bases, the J end by 5 bases, with 17 bases between.

The chain joins TRBV11-3 to TRBJ2-1, with D perhaps TRBD1 (6 bases). CDR3 size: 16 residues. V dropped 5 bases and J dropped 2 bases, with 16 bases sitting between them. Germline lookup yields CDR1 SGHNT and CDR2 YENEEA. In DNA, the CDR3 is TGTGCCAGCAGCCACTCAATTGGACAGACCTACAATGAGCAGTTCTTC. Amino acid sequence: CASSHSIGQTYNEQFF.

The chain joins TRBV6-5 to TRBJ2-1; 11 bases agree with TRBD1. CDR3 length: 15 residues. Per the germline V gene, CDR1 is MNHEY and CDR2 is SVGAGI. V trimming: 0 bases; J trimming: 8 bases; junction bases outside the gene matches: 3. Here the CDR3 reads CASSYSGQGAYEQFF. CDR3 DNA: TGTGCCAGCAGTTACTCAGGACAGGGGGCATATGAGCAGTTCTTC.